Presented here are 29 T cell receptor beta chains from one specimen sequenced in a study of monozygotic twins with inflammatory bowel disease. TCRdb re-called the 5' RACE reads; one entry per CDR3 protein, DNA not given. The table lists some 330,000 distinct CDR3 sequences. Sequencing used blood. These receptors were collected from a human donor with ulcerative colitis or Crohn's disease, or a healthy co-twin of an affected twin (not recorded which).

The chain carries TRBV4-2 and TRBJ2-7; TCRdb's D call of TRBD1 is untestable without DNA. This CDR3 region has 16 residues. Germline CDR1 LGHNA, CDR2 YNFKEQ. The chain's CDR3 is CASSRPGGRGIYEQYF.

The CDR3 is CASSLRGTITDTQYF. The rearrangement links TRBV7-6 to TRBJ2-3; TCRdb proposes TRBD1, but this gene call is untestable without DNA. The CDR3 extends over 15 amino acids. Germline V gives CDR1 SGHVS, CDR2 FNYEAQ.

The rearrangement links TRBV12-3 or TRBV12-4 to TRBJ2-7; TCRdb's assignment of TRBD1 cannot be checked, as there is no DNA. This CDR3 has 13 amino acids. CDR3 amino acids: CASSLVGTGEQYF.

This chain joins TRBV4-2 and TRBJ2-3; checking the TCRdb D call of TRBD2 is not possible without DNA. Germline CDR1 and CDR2: LGHNA and YNFKEQ. The CDR3 spans 17 residues. CDR3 in amino acids: CASSQLGTSGTRDTQYF.

The chain is built from TRBV20-1 and TRBJ1-1; the D call of TRBD1 rests on TCRdb alone, since no DNA is present to check it. Germline V gene data show CDR1 as DFQATT and CDR2 as SNEGSKA (reference sequence). The CDR3 loop spans 13 amino acids. CDR3 amino acids: CSAGRDTNTEAFF.

The rearrangement links TRBV6-5 to TRBJ1-2. Germline CDR1 MNHEY, CDR2 SVGAGI. This CDR3 has 16 residues. The CDR3 region is CASSYHEPRNPYGYTF.

The V call is TRBV5-1, the J call TRBJ2-1; without DNA, the TCRdb call of TRBD1 cannot be checked. This CDR3 contains 17 residues. Germline values: CDR1 SGHRS, CDR2 YFSETQ. The CDR3 reads CASSKDSLANPYNEQFF.

This sequence joins TRBV11-2 and TRBJ2-1; TCRdb indicates TRBD1, and absent DNA this call remains unverified. CDR1 and CDR2 from the germline V gene are SGHAT and FQNNGV. This CDR3 is 18 amino acids long. CDR3 sequence: CASSSLQGAGQKYNEQFF.

The chain joins TRBV18 to TRBJ2-1; TCRdb designates TRBD1, a call that cannot be tested without DNA. The CDR3 extends over 14 amino acids. Germline CDR1 is KGHSH and CDR2 is LQKENI. CDR3 sequence: CATTDRVIDNEQFF.

V gene TRBV12-3 or TRBV12-4 combines with J gene TRBJ2-5; TCRdb names TRBD2, which stays unverified in the absence of DNA. The CDR3 runs 14 residues. The CDR3 reads CASSLVGLQETQYF.

The chain employs TRBV7-2 and TRBJ2-7; TCRdb's assignment of TRBD1 cannot be checked, as there is no DNA. The CDR3 contains 13 residues. The germline gives CDR1 SGHTA, CDR2 FQGNSA. CDR3 loop: CASSRDRENEQYF.

The CDR3 protein is CASSLSPEGTYEQYF. The chain uses TRBV11-2 and TRBJ2-7; TCRdb outputs TRBD1, but without DNA this stays unchecked. This CDR3 comprises 15 residues. Germline CDR1 SGHAT, CDR2 FQNNGV.

The genes are TRBV5-1 and TRBJ2-4; TCRdb's assignment of TRBD1 cannot be checked, as there is no DNA. This CDR3 contains 19 residues. Germline V gives CDR1 SGHRS, CDR2 YFSETQ. The CDR3 is CASSLDPSTGAVGKNIQYF.

The chain uses TRBV6-5 and TRBJ2-3. Germline lookup yields CDR1 MNHEY and CDR2 SVGAGI. The CDR3 spans 16 residues. The CDR3 reads CASSWASTVITDTQYF.

The chain recombines TRBV4-3 with TRBJ1-2. This CDR3 is built from 14 residues. Germline CDR1 reads LGHNA; CDR2 reads YSLEER. The CDR3 loop reads CASSQASQRYGYTF.

This chain uses TRBV6-1 with TRBJ2-1; TCRdb returns TRBD2, unconfirmable since there is no DNA. Germline CDR1 MNHNS, CDR2 SASEGT. CDR3 length: 16 amino acids. The CDR3 here is CASRRLALSSYNEQFF.

V gene TRBV7-9 combines with J gene TRBJ1-6. This CDR3 is built from 21 residues. Germline lookup yields CDR1 SEHNR and CDR2 FQNEAQ (reference sequence). The CDR3 loop is CASSLEESGEKVRSYNSPLHF.

The chain employs TRBV6-1 and TRBJ2-7; TCRdb's D gene call, TRBD2, goes unchecked for lack of DNA. The CDR3 runs 15 residues. The germline CDR1 and CDR2 sequences are MNHNS and SASEGT. The CDR3 is CASRQAGLGSYEQYF.

The genes are TRBV28 and TRBJ2-1. The CDR3 covers 11 residues. The germline V gene encodes CDR1 MDHEN and CDR2 SYDVKM. The CDR3 sequence: CASVQSNEQFF.

This sequence joins TRBV7-2 and TRBJ2-5. There are 12 residues in the CDR3. The germline CDR1 and CDR2 sequences are SGHTA and FQGNSA. CDR3 region: CASSSTRETQYF.

This chain connects TRBV5-1 to TRBJ2-1; with no DNA, the TCRdb D assignment of TRBD2 cannot be verified. Germline V CDR1 and CDR2: SGHRS, YFSETQ. CDR3 length equals 15 residues. CDR3 in amino acids: CASRTSGFSYNEQFF.

The rearrangement joins TRBV18 to TRBJ2-7. Germline CDR1 and CDR2: KGHSH and LQKENI. The CDR3 totals 15 residues. CDR3 amino acids: CASSPSRGDVYEQYF. The full variable domain, in which reference TRBV18 and TRBJ2-7 provide the parts outside the CDR3, is NAGVMQNPRHLVRRRGQEARLRCSPMKGHSHVYWYRQLPEEGLKFMVYLQKENIIDESGMPKERFSAEFPKEGPSILRIQQVVRGDSAAYFCASSPSRGDVYEQYFGPGTRLTVT.

The chain recombines TRBV29-1 with TRBJ2-1. The CDR3 totals 13 residues. Germline CDR1 is SQVTM and CDR2 is ANQGSEA. This chain's CDR3 is CSVEQIDYNEQFF.

V gene TRBV30 combines with J gene TRBJ1-4; the TCRdb call, TRBD1, lacks DNA for checking. Germline V gene lookup returns CDR1 GTSNPN and CDR2 SVGIG (reference sequence). CDR3 length: 13 amino acids. This CDR3 reads CAWSIRGREKLFF. The full variable domain, rest sourced from reference TRBV30 and TRBJ1-4, is SQTIHQWPATLVQPVGSPLSLECTVEGTSNPNLYWYRQAAGRGLQLLFYSVGIGQISSEVPQNLSASRPQDRQFILSSKKLLLSDSGFYLCAWSIRGREKLFFGSGTQLSVL.

J is TRBJ2-1 and V is TRBV7-2; TCRdb gives TRBD1 as the D gene, but with no DNA this cannot be confirmed. The germline V gene has CDR1 SGHTA and CDR2 FQGNSA. The CDR3 runs to 17 residues. The CDR3 is CASSLASGLRSYNEQFF. The whole variable domain, remainder taken from reference TRBV7-2 and TRBJ2-1, is GAGVSQSPSNKVTEKGKDVELRCDPISGHTALYWYRQSLGQGLEFLIYFQGNSAPDKSGLPSDRFSAERTGGSVSTLTIQRTQQEDSAVYLCASSLASGLRSYNEQFFGPGTRLTVL.

The CDR3 spells CAWSVSGYVSQHF. The V and J genes are TRBV30 and TRBJ1-5. The CDR3 covers 13 residues. Germline CDR1 and CDR2: GTSNPN and SVGIG (reference sequence).

The chain combines TRBV27 with TRBJ1-5; there is no DNA to check the TCRdb D call of TRBD1. Germline V CDR1 and CDR2: MNHEY, SMNVEV (reference sequence). The CDR3 loop spans 16 amino acids. CDR3 in amino acids: CASSLSGEAPNQPQHF.

The CDR3 loop is CASSLELLGDYTF. The chain recombines TRBV5-1 with TRBJ1-2; absent DNA, TCRdb's TRBD1 call cannot be checked. Germline V CDR1 and CDR2: SGHRS, YFSETQ. This CDR3 spans 13 amino acids.

The V call is TRBV5-1, the J call TRBJ2-1; TCRdb gives TRBD1 as the D gene, but with no DNA this cannot be confirmed. Per germline, CDR1 SGHRS and CDR2 YFSETQ. CDR3 length: 13 residues. The CDR3 reads CASSHTGGSEQFF.